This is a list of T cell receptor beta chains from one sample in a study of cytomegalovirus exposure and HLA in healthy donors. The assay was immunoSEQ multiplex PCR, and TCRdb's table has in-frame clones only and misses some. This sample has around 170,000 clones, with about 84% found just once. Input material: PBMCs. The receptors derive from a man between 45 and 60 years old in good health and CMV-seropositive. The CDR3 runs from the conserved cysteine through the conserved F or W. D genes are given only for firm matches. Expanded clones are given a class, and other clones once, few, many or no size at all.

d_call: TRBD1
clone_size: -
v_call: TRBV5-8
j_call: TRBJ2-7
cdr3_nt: TGTGCCAGCACTGTGGACAGGGGTTACGAGCAGTACTTC
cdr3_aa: CASTVDRGYEQYF

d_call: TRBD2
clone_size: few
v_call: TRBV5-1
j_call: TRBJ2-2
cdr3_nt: TGCGCCAGCAGCTTGAGTCCGGGAGGCACCGGGGAGCTGTTTTTT
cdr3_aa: CASSLSPGGTGELFF

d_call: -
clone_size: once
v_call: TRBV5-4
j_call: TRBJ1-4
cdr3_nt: TGTGCCAGCAGTGAGAAACTGTTTTTT
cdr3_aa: CASSEKLFF

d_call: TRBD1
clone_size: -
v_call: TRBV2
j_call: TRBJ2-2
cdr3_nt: TGTGCCAGCAGCCCCACAGGGGCAGACACCGGGGAGCTGTTTTTT
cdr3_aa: CASSPTGADTGELFF

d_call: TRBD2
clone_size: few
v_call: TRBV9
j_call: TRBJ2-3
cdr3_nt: TGTGCCAGCAGCGTAGGGACTAGCGGAAGCACAGATACGCAGTATTTT
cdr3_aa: CASSVGTSGSTDTQYF

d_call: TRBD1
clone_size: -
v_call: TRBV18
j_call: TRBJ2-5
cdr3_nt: TGTGCCAGCTCGCCGGGACAGGGGAGGGAGACCCAGTACTTC
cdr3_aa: CASSPGQGRETQYF

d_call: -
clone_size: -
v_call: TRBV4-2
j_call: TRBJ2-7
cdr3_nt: TGTGCCAGCAGCCAAGATCAGAGGTACGAGCAGTACTTC
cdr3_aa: CASSQDQRYEQYF

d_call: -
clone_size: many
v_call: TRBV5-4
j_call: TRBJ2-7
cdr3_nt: TGTGCCAGCAGCCAAGGGGGGTCAGGGGGACATCCCTACGAGCAGTACTTC
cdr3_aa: CASSQGGSGGHPYEQYF

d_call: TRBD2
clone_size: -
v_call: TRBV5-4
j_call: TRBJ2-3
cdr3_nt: TGTGCCAGCAGCCAGGGACTAGCGGGAGCGGGTACGCAGTATTTT
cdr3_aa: CASSQGLAGAGTQYF

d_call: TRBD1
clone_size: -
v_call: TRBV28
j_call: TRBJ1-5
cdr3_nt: TGTGCCAGCAGTTGGGGACAGGTTGGGTGGCAGCCCCAGCATTTT
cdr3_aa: CASSWGQVGWQPQHF

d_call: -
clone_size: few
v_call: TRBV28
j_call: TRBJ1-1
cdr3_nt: TGTGCCAGCAGTTTGCCCCTTGGTGGAGGGGACACTGAAGCTTTCTTT
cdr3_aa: CASSLPLGGGDTEAFF

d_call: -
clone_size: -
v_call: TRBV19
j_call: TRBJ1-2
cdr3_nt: TGTGCCAGCCGGGACTACGGGGACTATGGCTACACCTTC
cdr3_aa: CASRDYGDYGYTF

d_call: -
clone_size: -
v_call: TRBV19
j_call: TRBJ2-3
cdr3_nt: TGTGCCAGTAGGGATGCGGGGTTTGAAACAGATACGCAGTATTTT
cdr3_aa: CASRDAGFETDTQYF

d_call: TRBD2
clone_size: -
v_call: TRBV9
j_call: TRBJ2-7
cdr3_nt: TGTGCCAGCAGCGCCCTAGCGGGGGCCTCCTACGAGCAGTACTTC
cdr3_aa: CASSALAGASYEQYF

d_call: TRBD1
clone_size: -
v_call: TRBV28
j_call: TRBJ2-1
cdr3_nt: TGTGCCAGCAGTTTATCGTCCGTGGGGGACAGTTACTACAATGAGCAGTTCTTC
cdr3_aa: CASSLSSVGDSYYNEQFF

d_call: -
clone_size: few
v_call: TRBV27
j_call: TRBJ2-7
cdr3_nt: TGTGCCAGCAGTTTATTCAAAGCGAAGACGGCATACGAGCAGTACTTC
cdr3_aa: CASSLFKAKTAYEQYF